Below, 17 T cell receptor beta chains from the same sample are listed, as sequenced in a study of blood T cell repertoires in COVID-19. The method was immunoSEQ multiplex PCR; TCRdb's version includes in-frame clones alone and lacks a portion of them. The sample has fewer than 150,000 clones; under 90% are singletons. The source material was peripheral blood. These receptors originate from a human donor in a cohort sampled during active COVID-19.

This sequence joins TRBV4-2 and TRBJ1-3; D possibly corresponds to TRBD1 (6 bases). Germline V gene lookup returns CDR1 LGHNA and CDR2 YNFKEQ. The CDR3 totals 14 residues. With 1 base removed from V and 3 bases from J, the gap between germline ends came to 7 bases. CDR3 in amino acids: CASSQGRGGNTIYF. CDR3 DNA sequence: TGTGCCAGCAGCCAAGGCAGGGGTGGAAACACCATATATTTT.

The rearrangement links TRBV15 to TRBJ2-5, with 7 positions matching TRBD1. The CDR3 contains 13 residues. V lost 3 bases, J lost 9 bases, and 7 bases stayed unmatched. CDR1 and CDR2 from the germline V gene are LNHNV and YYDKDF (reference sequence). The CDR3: CATSRDRLGAQYF. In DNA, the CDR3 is TGTGCCACCAGCAGGGACAGGCTAGGGGCCCAGTACTTC.

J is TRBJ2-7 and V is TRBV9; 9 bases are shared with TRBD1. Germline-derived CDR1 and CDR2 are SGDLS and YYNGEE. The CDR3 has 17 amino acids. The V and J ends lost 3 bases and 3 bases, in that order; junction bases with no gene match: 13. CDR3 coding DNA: TGTGCCAGCAGCGATCGACCCGGGACAGGGATGGTCTACGAGCAGTACTTC. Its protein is CASSDRPGTGMVYEQYF.

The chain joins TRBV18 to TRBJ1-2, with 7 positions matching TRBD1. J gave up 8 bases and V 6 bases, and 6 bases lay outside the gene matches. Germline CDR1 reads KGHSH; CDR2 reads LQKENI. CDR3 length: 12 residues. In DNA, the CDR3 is TGTGCCAGCTCGCAGGACAGGAACGGCTACACCTTC. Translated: CASSQDRNGYTF. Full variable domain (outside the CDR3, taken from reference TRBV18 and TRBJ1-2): NAGVMQNPRHLVRRRGQEARLRCSPMKGHSHVYWYRQLPEEGLKFMVYLQKENIIDESGMPKERFSAEFPKEGPSILRIQQVVRGDSAAYFCASSQDRNGYTFGSGTRLTVV.

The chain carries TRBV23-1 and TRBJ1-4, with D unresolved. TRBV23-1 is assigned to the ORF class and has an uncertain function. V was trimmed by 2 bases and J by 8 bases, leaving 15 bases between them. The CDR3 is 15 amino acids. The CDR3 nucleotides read TGCGCCAGCAGTCAAGTCGGACTTGGAGGCGAAAAACTGTTTTTT. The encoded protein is CASSQVGLGGEKLFF.

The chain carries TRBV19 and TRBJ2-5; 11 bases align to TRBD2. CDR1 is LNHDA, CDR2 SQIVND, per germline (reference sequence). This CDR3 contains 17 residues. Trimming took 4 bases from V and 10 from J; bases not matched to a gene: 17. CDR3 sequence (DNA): TGTGCCAGTAGTACCCGACTAGCGGGGACTCCCGGGATCGACCAGTACTTC. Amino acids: CASSTRLAGTPGIDQYF.

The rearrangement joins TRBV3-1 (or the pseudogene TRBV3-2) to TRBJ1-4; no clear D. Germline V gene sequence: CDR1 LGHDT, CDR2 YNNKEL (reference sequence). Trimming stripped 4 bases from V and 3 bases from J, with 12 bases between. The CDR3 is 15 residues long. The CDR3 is CASSLTRASNEKLFF. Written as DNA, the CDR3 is TGTGCCAGCAGCCTTACCCGAGCGTCTAATGAAAAACTGTTTTTT.

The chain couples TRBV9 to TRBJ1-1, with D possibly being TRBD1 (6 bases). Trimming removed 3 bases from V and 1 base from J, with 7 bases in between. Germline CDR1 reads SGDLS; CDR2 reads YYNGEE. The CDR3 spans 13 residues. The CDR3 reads CASSAGQNTEAFF. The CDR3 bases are TGTGCCAGCAGCGCGGGACAGAACACTGAAGCTTTCTTT.

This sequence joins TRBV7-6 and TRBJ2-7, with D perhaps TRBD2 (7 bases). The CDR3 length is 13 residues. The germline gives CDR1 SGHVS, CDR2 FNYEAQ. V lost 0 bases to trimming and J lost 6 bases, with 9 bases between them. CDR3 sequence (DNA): TGTGCCAGCAGCTTAGCGCGGGGGCTCGAGCAGTACTTC. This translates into CASSLARGLEQYF.

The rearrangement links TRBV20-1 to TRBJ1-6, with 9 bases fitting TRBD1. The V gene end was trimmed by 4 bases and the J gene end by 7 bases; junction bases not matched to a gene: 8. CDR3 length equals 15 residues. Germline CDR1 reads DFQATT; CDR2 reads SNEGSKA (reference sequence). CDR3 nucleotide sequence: TGCAGTGCTACTGACAGGGGGGTCCTAAATTCACCCCTCCACTTT. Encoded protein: CSATDRGVLNSPLHF.

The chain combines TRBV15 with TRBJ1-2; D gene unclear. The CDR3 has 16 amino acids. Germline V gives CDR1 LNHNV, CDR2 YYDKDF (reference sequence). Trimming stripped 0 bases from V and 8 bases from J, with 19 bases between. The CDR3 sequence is CATSRDLNRELRGYTF. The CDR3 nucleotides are TGTGCCACCAGCAGAGATCTAAATAGGGAGCTGAGGGGCTACACCTTC.

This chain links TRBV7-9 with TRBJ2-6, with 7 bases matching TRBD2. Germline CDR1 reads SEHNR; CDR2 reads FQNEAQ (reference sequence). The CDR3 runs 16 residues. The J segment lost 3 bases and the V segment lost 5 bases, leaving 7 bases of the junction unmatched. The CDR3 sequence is CASSRAGTSGANVLTF. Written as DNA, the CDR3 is TGTGCCAGCAGCCGAGCGGGGACGAGTGGGGCCAACGTCCTGACTTTC.

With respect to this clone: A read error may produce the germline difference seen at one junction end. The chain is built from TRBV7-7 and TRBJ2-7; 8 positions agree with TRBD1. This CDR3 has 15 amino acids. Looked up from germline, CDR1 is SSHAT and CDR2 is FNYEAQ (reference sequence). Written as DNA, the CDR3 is TGTGCTAGCAGCTTATTGGCAGGACAGGGCTACGAGCAGTACTTC. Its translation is CASSLLAGQGYEQYF.

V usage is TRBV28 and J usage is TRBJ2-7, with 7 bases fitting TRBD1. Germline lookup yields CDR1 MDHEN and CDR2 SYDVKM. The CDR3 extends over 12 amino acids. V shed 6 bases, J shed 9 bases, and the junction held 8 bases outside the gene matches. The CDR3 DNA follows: TGTGCCAGCAGGGCGACAGGGCTAGGGCAGTACTTC. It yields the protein CASRATGLGQYF.

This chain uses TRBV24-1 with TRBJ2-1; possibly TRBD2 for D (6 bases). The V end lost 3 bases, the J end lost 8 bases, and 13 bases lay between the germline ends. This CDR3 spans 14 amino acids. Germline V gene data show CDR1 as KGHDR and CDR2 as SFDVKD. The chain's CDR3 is CATSDGGFGDEQFF. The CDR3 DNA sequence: TGTGCCACCAGTGATGGGGGGTTTGGTGATGAGCAGTTCTTC.

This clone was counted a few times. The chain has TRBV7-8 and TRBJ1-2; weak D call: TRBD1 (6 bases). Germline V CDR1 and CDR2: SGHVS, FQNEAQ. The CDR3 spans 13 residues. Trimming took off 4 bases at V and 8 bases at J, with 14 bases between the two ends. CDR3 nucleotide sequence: TGTGCCAGCAGCTCTACAGGGACGATGGGCTACACCTTC. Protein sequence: CASSSTGTMGYTF.

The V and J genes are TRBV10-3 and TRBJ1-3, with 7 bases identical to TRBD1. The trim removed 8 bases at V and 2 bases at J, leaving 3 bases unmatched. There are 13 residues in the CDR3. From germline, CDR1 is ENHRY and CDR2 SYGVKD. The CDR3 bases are TGTGCCATCGGGGGGACAGCTGGAAACACCATATATTTT. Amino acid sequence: CAIGGTAGNTIYF.